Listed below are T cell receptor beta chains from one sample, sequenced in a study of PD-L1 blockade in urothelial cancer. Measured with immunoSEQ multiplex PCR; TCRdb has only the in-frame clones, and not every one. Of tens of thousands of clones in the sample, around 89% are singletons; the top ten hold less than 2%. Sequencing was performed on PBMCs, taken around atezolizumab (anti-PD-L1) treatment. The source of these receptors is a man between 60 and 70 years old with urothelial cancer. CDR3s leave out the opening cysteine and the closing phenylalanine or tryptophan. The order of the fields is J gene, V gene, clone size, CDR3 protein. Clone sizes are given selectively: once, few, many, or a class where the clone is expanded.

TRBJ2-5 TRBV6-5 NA ASSYWEGQETQY
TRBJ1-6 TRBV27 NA ASSFMVTETSYNSPLH
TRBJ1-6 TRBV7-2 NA ASSLRSDRYNSPLH
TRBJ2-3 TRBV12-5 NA ASGFPLTGIEDTQY
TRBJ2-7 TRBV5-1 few ASSSGQGAGEQY
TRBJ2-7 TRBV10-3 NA AISVSGNEQY
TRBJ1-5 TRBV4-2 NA ASSQVSGSNQPQH
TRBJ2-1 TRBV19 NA ASSIGAGMRYNEQF
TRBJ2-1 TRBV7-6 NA ASSLSGGAVSYNEQF
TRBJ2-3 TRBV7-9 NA ASSPRGFEDTQY
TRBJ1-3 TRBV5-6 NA ASSRTPGGANTIY
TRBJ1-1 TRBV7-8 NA ASSLQGINTEAF
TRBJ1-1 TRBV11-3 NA ASSYLGTGGVNTEAF
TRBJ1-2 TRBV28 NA ATSGSQGYT
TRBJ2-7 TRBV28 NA ASGANEQY
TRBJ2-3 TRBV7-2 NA ASWDRGGIDTQY
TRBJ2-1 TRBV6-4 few ASSEGFSSYNEQF
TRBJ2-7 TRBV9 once ASSVSSGGRYEQY
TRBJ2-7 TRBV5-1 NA ASSITSGSLYEQY
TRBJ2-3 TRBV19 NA ASRQSLHSTDTQY
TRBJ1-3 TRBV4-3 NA ASSQGLSSGNTIY
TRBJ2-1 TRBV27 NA ASSLTQGDEGNEQF
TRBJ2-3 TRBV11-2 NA ASSLVLAGGTADTQY
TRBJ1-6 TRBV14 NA ASSRGPGRGTRIDSPLH
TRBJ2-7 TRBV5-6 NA ASSLGAGGLYEQY
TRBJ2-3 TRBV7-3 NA ASSFGTSGIWTDTQY
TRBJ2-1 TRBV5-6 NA ASSLRGVPYNEQF
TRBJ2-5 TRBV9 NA ASSAIAGGPQTQY
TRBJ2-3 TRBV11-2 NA ASSLGRSTDTQY
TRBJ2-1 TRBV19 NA ASSGRTGSYNEQF
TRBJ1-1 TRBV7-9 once ASSLVGARTTEAF
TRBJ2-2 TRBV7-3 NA ASSLDGRGNTGELF
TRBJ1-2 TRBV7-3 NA ASSLGGAYNYGYT
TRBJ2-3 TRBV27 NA ASSLMEGTVQN
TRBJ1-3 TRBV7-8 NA ASSLAQGSGNTIY
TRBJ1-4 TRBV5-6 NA ASSLLGQGTEWSEKLF
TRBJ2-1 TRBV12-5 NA ASCASIGEQF
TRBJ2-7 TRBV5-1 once ASSLGLAGEEQY
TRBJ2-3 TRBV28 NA ASSSGGEADTQY
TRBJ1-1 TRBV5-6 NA ASSHRMTLTGNTEAF